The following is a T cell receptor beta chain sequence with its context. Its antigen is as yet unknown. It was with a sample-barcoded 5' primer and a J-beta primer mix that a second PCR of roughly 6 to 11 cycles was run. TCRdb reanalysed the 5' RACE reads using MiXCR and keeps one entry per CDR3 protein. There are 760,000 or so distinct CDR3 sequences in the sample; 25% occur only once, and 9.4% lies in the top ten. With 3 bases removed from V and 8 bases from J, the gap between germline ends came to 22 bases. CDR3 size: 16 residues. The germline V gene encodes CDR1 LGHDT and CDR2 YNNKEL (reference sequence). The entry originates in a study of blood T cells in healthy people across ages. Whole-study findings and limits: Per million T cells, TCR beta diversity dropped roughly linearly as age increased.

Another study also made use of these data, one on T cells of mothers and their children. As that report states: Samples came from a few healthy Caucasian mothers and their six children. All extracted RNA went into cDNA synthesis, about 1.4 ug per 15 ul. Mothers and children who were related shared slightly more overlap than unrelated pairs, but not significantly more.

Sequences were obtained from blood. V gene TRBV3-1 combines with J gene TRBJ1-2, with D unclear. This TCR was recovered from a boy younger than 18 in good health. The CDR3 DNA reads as TGTGCCAGCAGCCACACTGATACCTCGGGAGGTGGAGGCTACACCTTC. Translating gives CASSHTDTSGGGGYTF.